This entry lists 3 T cell receptor beta chains sequenced from one sample in a study of OX40 agonist ivuxolimab in advanced cancers. The data were produced by immunoSEQ multiplex PCR, yet TCRdb's version contains in-frame clones alone and is incomplete. The data hold 100,000 to 130,000 clones, with approximately 90% observed a single time. The sample was CD4+ or CD8+ T cells sorted from blood, taken in a trial of the OX40 agonist ivuxolimab. The receptors here all came from an adult with an advanced solid tumor such as melanoma, head and neck, liver or kidney cancer.

The chain recombines TRBV9 with TRBJ2-5; no definite D call. CDR1 and CDR2 (germline): SGDLS, YYNGEE. V lost 0 bases and J lost 2, with 14 bases in between. This CDR3 is 16 amino acids long. CDR3 coding DNA: TGTGCCAGCAGCGTAGAAGGGATCCTAGATCAAGAGACCCAGTACTTC. It is translated as CASSVEGILDQETQYF.

This sequence joins TRBV12-5 and TRBJ2-1, with TRBD2 identical over 11 bases. This CDR3 spans 12 amino acids. The junction had 0 bases not matched to a gene; V was cut back by 2 bases and J by 12 bases. Germline V CDR1 and CDR2: LGHNT, FRNRAP. The CDR3 DNA sequence: TGTGCTAGTGGTTTGACTAGCGGGGGGCAGTTCTTC. This codes for CASGLTSGGQFF.

V and J are TRBV6-1 and TRBJ1-1, with D maybe TRBD1 (5 bases). CDR1 is MNHNS and CDR2 is SASEGT in the germline V gene. The CDR3 sequence is 14 residues long. V gave up 6 bases and J gave up 5 bases, with 16 bases separating them. CDR3 region: CASRAPPGWTEAFF. CDR3 nucleotides: TGTGCCAGCAGAGCCCCTCCAGGGTGGACTGAAGCTTTCTTT.